This TCR beta chain came from a study of early T cells in non-severe SARS-CoV-2 infection. Study results and caveats: Private and CD4 specificities were missed by VDJdb matching, which favored anti-spike CD8 responses.

TCRdb reprocessed the 5' RACE reads with MiXCR, giving one entry per CDR3 protein. The data show roughly 34,000 distinct CDR3 sequences, with about 4.7% seen just once and just under 8% held by the top ten. There are 12 residues in the CDR3. Germline-derived CDR1 and CDR2 are DFQATT and SNEGSKA (reference sequence). The V segment lost 5 bases and the J segment 10 bases; nucleotides outside the gene matches: 9. This clonotype showed up many times. Antigen unknown. The source material was whole blood. The V gene is TRBV20-1, the J gene TRBJ1-1, with TRBD1 identical over 8 bases. This TCR derives from an adult who was a healthcare worker with PCR-confirmed SARS-CoV-2 infection or an uninfected control (not recorded which). The CDR3 DNA follows: TGCAGTGCTTCCCCAGGGGGCGCGGTAGCTTTCTTT. Its translation is CSASPGGAVAFF.